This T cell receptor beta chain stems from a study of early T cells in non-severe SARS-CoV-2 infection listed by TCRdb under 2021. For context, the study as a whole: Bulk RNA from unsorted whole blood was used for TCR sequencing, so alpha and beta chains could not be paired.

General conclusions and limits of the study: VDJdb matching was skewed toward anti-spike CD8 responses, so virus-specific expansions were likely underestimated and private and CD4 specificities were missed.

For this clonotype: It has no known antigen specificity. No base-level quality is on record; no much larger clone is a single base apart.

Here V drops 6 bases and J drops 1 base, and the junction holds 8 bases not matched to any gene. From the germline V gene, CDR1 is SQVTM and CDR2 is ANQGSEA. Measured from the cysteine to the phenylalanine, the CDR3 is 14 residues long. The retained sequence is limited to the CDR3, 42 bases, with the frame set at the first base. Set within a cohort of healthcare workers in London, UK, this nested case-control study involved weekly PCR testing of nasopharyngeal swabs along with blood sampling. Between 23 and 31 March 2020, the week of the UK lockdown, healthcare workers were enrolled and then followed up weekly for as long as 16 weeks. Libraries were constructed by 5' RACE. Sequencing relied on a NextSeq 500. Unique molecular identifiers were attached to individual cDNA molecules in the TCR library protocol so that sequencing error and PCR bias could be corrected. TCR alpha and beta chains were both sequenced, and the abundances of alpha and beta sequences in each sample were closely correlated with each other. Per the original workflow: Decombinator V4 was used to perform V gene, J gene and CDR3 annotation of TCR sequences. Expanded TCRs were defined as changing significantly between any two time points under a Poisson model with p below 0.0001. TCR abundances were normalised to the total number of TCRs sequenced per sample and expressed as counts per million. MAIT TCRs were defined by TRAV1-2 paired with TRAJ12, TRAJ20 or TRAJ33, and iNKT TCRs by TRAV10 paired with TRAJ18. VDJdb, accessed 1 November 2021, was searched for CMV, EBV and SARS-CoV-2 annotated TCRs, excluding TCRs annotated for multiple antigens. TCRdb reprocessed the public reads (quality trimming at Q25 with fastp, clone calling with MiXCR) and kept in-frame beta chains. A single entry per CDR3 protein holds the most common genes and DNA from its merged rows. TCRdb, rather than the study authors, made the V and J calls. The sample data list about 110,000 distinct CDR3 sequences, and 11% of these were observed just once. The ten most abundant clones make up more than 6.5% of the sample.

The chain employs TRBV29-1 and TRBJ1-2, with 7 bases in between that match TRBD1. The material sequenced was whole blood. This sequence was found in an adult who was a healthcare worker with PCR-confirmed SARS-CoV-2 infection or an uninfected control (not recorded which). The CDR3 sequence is CSVVDREINYGYTF. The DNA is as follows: TGCAGCGTGGTAGACAGGGAAATTAACTATGGCTACACCTTC.